This TCR beta chain was documented in a study of vaccination and CD4 T cells after COVID-19. Study-level background: The convalescent population consisted of six males and four females, two of whom were of Hispanic ethnicity.

Regarding treatment: roughly 10-day PBMC culture with coronavirus spike peptide pools or control peptides (ViraFEST assay). For this clonotype: What it binds is unknown.

The CDR3 is 15 residues long. The V gene end was trimmed by 5 bases and the J gene end by 2 bases; junction bases not matched to a gene: 6. Germline CDR1 reads LNHDA; CDR2 reads SQIVND (reference sequence). Oncomine TCR Beta short-read sequencing was applied to DNA from cultured CD4+ T cells. TCRdb ran MiXCR on the PCR reads and lists one entry per CDR3 protein. The sample consists of roughly 12,000 distinct CDR3 sequences, 35% to 55% of them appearing once. The chain couples TRBV19 to TRBJ1-2, with 9 bases fitting TRBD1. Sequencing was performed on cultured CD4+ T cells from blood. The sequence was collected from a human donor with COVID-19. CDR3: CASSRRQGGNYGYTF. The CDR3 DNA follows: TGTGCCAGTAGTCGAAGACAGGGGGGGAACTATGGCTACACCTTC.